One TCR beta chain is described in this entry. Its antigen is as yet unknown. This sample is part of a study of T cells in Graves' hyperthyroidism and ophthalmopathy. Study-level background: Before treatment of any kind, peripheral blood was taken at initial diagnosis.

Germline loops: CDR1 LNHNV, CDR2 YYDKDF (reference sequence). CDR3 length: 15 amino acids. Trimming cost V 3 bases and J 8 bases; bases outside gene matches: 5. Findings and caveats of the study: Ophthalmopathy was told apart from stable hyperthyroidism by a 13 V-J model. The model forecast ophthalmopathy, anticipating it by a median around 6.4 months before onset.

RNA transcripts were the template for amplifying TCR beta CDR3 regions. Primed by the HTBI set, a first-round RT-PCR was run on the TCR CDR3. TCRdb independently ran MiXCR on the multiplex PCR reads; one entry per CDR3 protein. The data show a few hundred thousand distinct CDR3 sequences, with approximately 14% seen just once and under 8% held by the top ten. Input material: blood. This chain connects TRBV15 to TRBJ2-1, with 12 bases lining up with TRBD1. The receptor was derived from a woman in her thirties with Graves' hyperthyroidism. The DNA of the CDR3 is TGTGCCACCAGCAGGGGGACAGGGGGCGGCGATGAGCAGTTCTTC. Its translation: CATSRGTGGGDEQFF.